This T cell receptor (beta chain) was identified in a study of cytomegalovirus exposure and HLA in healthy donors. This CDR3 is built from 13 residues. Trimming took 3 bases from V and 5 from J; bases not matched to a gene: 5. The germline CDR1 and CDR2 sequences are SGHDT and YYEEEE. As regards this clone: Its antigen is unidentified.

Both 60 Vbeta primers and 13 Jbeta primers went into the PCR. TCRdb's copy holds only in-frame clones and misses some; the assay was immunoSEQ multiplex PCR. Altogether about 200,000 clones are present, about 76% being singletons, with the ten largest covering approximately 0.4%. Overall study findings and caveats: Relative to the roughly 690-donor mean, N-insertions were reportedly fewer in an Asian-associated ancestry cluster in a later analysis.

The TCR originated in a male donor in good health and CMV-seropositive. V and J are TRBV5-6 and TRBJ2-7; 7 nucleotides agree with TRBD2. Material: PBMCs. CDR3 region: CASSWGGENEQYF. The CDR3 DNA is TGTGCCAGCAGCTGGGGGGGGGAGAACGAGCAGTACTTC.